The 13 T cell receptor beta chains listed next were all sequenced from one sample in a study of sequential checkpoint blockade in melanoma. Specified treatment: randomized to nivolumab then ipilimumab (arm A) or the reverse (arm B). Sequenced by immunoSEQ multiplex PCR; TCRdb stores in-frame clones only, minus some. The data contain 40,000 or so clones, 86% of them seen just once; the ten biggest clones take up around 10%. Sequenced here: CD8+ T cells sorted from blood (inferred from file names), sampled from a patient given nivolumab and ipilimumab in sequence. These receptors were collected from a human donor with melanoma.

This chain uses TRBV15 with TRBJ2-2; D is perhaps TRBD2 (6 bases). This CDR3 spans 14 amino acids. Germline values: CDR1 LNHNV, CDR2 YYDKDF (reference sequence). V was trimmed by 0 bases and J by 5 bases, leaving 7 bases between them. The CDR3 DNA reads as TGTGCCACCAGCAGAGATGGGGGGACCGGGGAGCTGTTTTTT. Translating it yields CATSRDGGTGELFF.

The chain carries TRBV10-2 and TRBJ2-7, with a possible D match to TRBD2 (5 bases). The CDR3 loop spans 13 amino acids. The germline V gene encodes CDR1 WSHSY and CDR2 SAAADI. V was clipped by 5 bases and J by 9 bases, with 17 bases between them. The CDR3 reads CASSSGQPGWQYV. CDR3 nucleotides: TGCGCCAGCAGTTCTGGCCAACCGGGGTGGCAGTACGTC.

The V gene is TRBV15, the J gene TRBJ2-3; 11 bases match TRBD2. After removal of 1 base from V and 4 bases from J, the junction contained 13 bases not matched to a gene. The CDR3 contains 19 residues. Germline CDR1 and CDR2: LNHNV and YYDKDF (reference sequence). The CDR3 DNA sequence: TGTGCCACCAGCAGAGTAGGTTGGAGTAGCGGGAGGGAACCAGATACGCAGTATTTT. This encodes CATSRVGWSSGREPDTQYF.

V gene TRBV27 combines with J gene TRBJ1-6; D remains ambiguous. The length of the CDR3 is 13 residues. V gave up 2 bases and J gave up 9 bases, with 8 bases separating them. Germline loops: CDR1 MNHEY, CDR2 SMNVEV (reference sequence). This CDR3 is CASSLIAGSPLHF. The CDR3 coding sequence is TGTGCCAGCAGTTTAATAGCGGGTTCACCCCTCCACTTT.

This chain links TRBV25-1 with TRBJ2-1; 13 nucleotides match TRBD2. V was clipped by 3 bases and J by 6 bases; unmatched bases: 2. CDR1 is MGHDK and CDR2 is SYGVNS in the germline V gene. The CDR3 length is 15 residues. In nucleotides, the CDR3 is TGTGCCAGCAGTGAGGGACTAGCGGGACCCAATGAGCAGTTCTTC. It encodes CASSEGLAGPNEQFF.

This chain connects TRBV27 to TRBJ2-1; TRBD1 is a possible D gene (5 bases). CDR1 and CDR2 from the germline V gene are MNHEY and SMNVEV (reference sequence). There are 14 residues in the CDR3. Deletions cut 5 bases from V and 6 bases from J, with 14 bases between. The CDR3 DNA sequence: TGTGCCAGCAGTCTCCCAGGGATTGGCAATGAGCAGTTCTTC. It specifies CASSLPGIGNEQFF.

The chain employs TRBV6-6 and TRBJ2-7; D possibly corresponds to TRBD2 (5 bases). Trimming pared 0 bases from V and 5 bases from J, leaving 8 bases between. This CDR3 is built from 13 residues. Looked up from germline, CDR1 is MNHNY and CDR2 is SVGAGI (reference sequence). In nucleotides, the CDR3 is TGTGCCAGCAGTTACTCGACCGGGAACGAGCAGTACTTC. It codes for CASSYSTGNEQYF.

The CDR3 coding sequence is TGTGCCAGCAGCGGTACTAGCGGGAAGCACGAGCAGTACTTC. This codes for CASSGTSGKHEQYF. The chain is built from TRBV7-2 and TRBJ2-7; TRBD2 agrees at 10 bases. V lost 5 bases to trimming and J lost 5 bases; unmatched junction nucleotides: 6. Germline CDR1 and CDR2: SGHTA and FQGNSA. The CDR3 covers 14 residues.

The chain couples TRBV7-9 to TRBJ2-7, with TRBD1 matching 8 bases. The CDR3 is 14 amino acids. The J segment lost 6 bases and the V segment lost 3 bases, leaving 7 bases of the junction unmatched. The germline V gene encodes CDR1 SEHNR and CDR2 FQNEAQ (reference sequence). CDR3 coding DNA: TGTGCCAGCAGCTTCAGGGGGCGCAGCGGCGAGCAGTACGTC. Translating gives CASSFRGRSGEQYV.

The chain couples TRBV9 to TRBJ2-5, with 15 bases identical to TRBD2. The junction had 6 bases not matched to a gene; V was cut back by 4 bases and J by 5 bases. This CDR3 region has 16 residues. CDR1 and CDR2 (germline): SGDLS, YYNGEE. The CDR3 is CASSLGLAGGRETQYF. The CDR3 nucleotides read TGTGCCAGCAGCTTGGGACTAGCGGGAGGCCGGGAGACCCAGTACTTC.

The chain's CDR3 is CASSLSAGGPYEQFF. The CDR3 DNA sequence: TGTGCCAGCAGTTTATCCGCGGGAGGGCCGTATGAGCAGTTCTTC. This chain uses TRBV27 with TRBJ2-1, with TRBD2 matching 9 bases. Trimming took 0 bases from V and 8 from J; bases not matched to a gene: 5. There are 15 residues in the CDR3. Looked up from germline, CDR1 is MNHEY and CDR2 is SMNVEV (reference sequence).

This chain joins TRBV11-1 and TRBJ1-2; 7 bases fit TRBD1. Losses at the gene ends were 4 bases for V and 6 bases for J; bases not matched to a gene: 14. CDR3 size: 16 residues. Germline values: CDR1 SGHAT, CDR2 FQDESV (reference sequence). The CDR3 DNA reads TGTGCCAGCAGCTCCCCTACGGCCGACAGGGTCGATGGCTACACCTTC. It yields the protein CASSSPTADRVDGYTF. Supplemented by reference TRBV11-1 and TRBJ1-2, the full variable domain reads EAEVAQSPRYKITEKSQAVAFWCDPISGHATLYWYRQILGQGPELLVQFQDESVVDDSQLPKDRFSAERLKGVDSTLKIQPAELGDSAMYLCASSSPTADRVDGYTFGSGTRLTVV.

V is TRBV7-8 and J is TRBJ1-1; possible D gene TRBD1, 6 bases. Looked up from germline, CDR1 is SGHVS and CDR2 is FQNEAQ. Trimming took 2 bases from V and 6 from J, leaving 13 bases between them. This CDR3 comprises 14 residues. The DNA for the CDR3 is TGTGCCAGCAGCTTACAGGGGAGAGTCTCTGAAGCTTTCTTT. Translating gives CASSLQGRVSEAFF. The full variable domain, rest sourced from reference TRBV7-8 and TRBJ1-1, is GAGVSQSPRYKVAKRGQDVALRCDPISGHVSLFWYQQALGQGPEFLTYFQNEAQLDKSGLPSDRFFAERPEGSVSTLKIQRTQQEDSAVYLCASSLQGRVSEAFFGQGTRLTVV.